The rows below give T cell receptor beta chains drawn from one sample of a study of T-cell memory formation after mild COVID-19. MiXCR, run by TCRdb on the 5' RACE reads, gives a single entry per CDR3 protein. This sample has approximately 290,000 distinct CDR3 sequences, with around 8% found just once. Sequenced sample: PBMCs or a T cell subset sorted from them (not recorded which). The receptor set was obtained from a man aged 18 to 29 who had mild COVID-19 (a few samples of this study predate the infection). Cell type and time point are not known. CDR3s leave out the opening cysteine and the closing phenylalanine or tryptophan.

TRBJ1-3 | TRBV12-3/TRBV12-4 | ASTVRGDGNTIY
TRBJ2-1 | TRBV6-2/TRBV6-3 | ASSRLDEGKF
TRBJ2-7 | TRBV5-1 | ASRPPRVDEQY
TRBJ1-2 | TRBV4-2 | ASSQEEGQGGGYT
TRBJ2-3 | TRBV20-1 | SARDRKRGVSDTQY
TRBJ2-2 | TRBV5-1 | ASSLVGELRMDTGELF
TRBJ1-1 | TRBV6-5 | ASSPMGYGTEAF
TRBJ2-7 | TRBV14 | ASSHYREDSYEQY
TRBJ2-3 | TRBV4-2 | ASSQTGQGGTDTQY
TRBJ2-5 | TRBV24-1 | ATSAALGIQETQY
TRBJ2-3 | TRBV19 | ASNFGFTDTQY
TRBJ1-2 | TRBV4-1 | ASSRDRGAYGYT